Sequencing of this T cell receptor (beta chain) was carried out in a study of T-cell reconstitution after alpha-beta-depleted transplantation in children. Findings and caveats of the study: Most T-cell counts and diversity one year after the transplant came from T cells that were newly produced. Expanded graft clones, several hundred of them, were reportedly the source of alpha-beta T cells about two months after transplant.

As it was prepared, the TCRbeta library received unique molecular identifiers. TCRdb redid the calling of the PCR reads with MiXCR, one entry per CDR3 protein. The sample yields around 700,000 distinct CDR3 sequences, around 14% seen once. V was trimmed by 1 base and J by 9 bases, leaving 7 bases between them. Germline CDR1 reads SGHVS; CDR2 reads FNYEAQ. The CDR3 sequence is 12 residues long. This clonotype has just a few counts. Its target is unknown. The chain recombines TRBV7-6 with TRBJ2-1, with D unclear. The clonotype comes from a girl aged 2 to 10 with congenital amegakaryocytic thrombocytopenia, due to receive a stem cell transplant. The sequencing used PBMCs, collected before TCRalphabeta/CD19-depleted stem cell transplant. The CDR3 bases are TGTGCCAGCAGCTTAGGGCTGGTTGAGCAGTTCTTC. Protein product: CASSLGLVEQFF.